These 24 T cell receptor beta chains originate from one sample sequenced in a study of blood T cell repertoires in COVID-19. Sequencing was performed with immunoSEQ multiplex PCR; in TCRdb, only in-frame clones are kept and a portion is missing. Here the sample spans about 40,000 clones, about 90% being singletons. The sample taken for sequencing was peripheral blood. These receptor sequences come from a woman aged 70-85 years with acute or convalescent COVID-19.

The V call is TRBV3-1 (or the pseudogene TRBV3-2), the J call TRBJ2-1; TRBD2 aligns across 15 bases. The CDR3 has 16 residues. With 4 bases clipped from V and 6 bases from J, the junction kept 4 bases outside the gene matches. Per germline, CDR1 LGHDT and CDR2 YNNKEL (reference sequence). The CDR3 loop is CASSLGTSGGLNEQFF. DNA for the CDR3: TGTGCCAGCAGCCTCGGGACTAGCGGGGGGCTCAATGAGCAGTTCTTC.

The J gene is TRBJ2-3, the V gene TRBV10-3; the match to TRBD2 covers 14 bases. V lost 4 bases, J lost 6 bases, and 6 bases stayed unmatched. Germline V CDR1 and CDR2: ENHRY, SYGVKD. The length of the CDR3 is 16 residues. CDR3 sequence (DNA): TGTGCCATCAGTGGACTAGCGGGGGGGCAGGGTGATACGCAGTATTTT. Residues: CAISGLAGGQGDTQYF.

This chain joins TRBV11-2 and TRBJ2-3, with 10 bases identical to TRBD1. CDR1 and CDR2 (germline): SGHAT, FQNNGV. The CDR3 covers 16 residues. V was clipped by 2 bases and J by 3 bases; unmatched bases: 5. This CDR3 reads CASSLSWTGGTDTQYF. Here the CDR3 DNA reads TGTGCCAGCAGCTTAAGTTGGACAGGGGGGACAGATACGCAGTATTTT.

This sequence joins TRBV7-8 and TRBJ1-1; no reliable D call. V shed 4 bases and J shed 1 base, with 13 bases lying between them. The germline gives CDR1 SGHVS, CDR2 FQNEAQ. The CDR3 loop spans 15 amino acids. The DNA for the CDR3 is TGTGCCAGCAGCTCTCAGAGGGCAACGAACACTGAAGCTTTCTTT. Protein product: CASSSQRATNTEAFF.

This sequence joins TRBV11-2 and TRBJ2-1; D ambiguous. The CDR3 is 12 amino acids. CDR1 and CDR2 (germline): SGHAT, FQNNGV. V was pared by 3 bases and J by 4 bases, with 4 bases between. CDR3 protein: CASSFLYNEQFF. Here the CDR3 DNA reads TGTGCCAGCAGCTTTTTATACAATGAGCAGTTCTTC.

The chain employs TRBV2 and TRBJ1-6; D is unclear. With 1 base removed from V and 3 bases from J, the gap between germline ends came to 13 bases. Germline assignment: CDR1 SNHLY and CDR2 FYNNEI. The CDR3 is made up of 17 amino acids. CDR3 in DNA: TGTGCCAGCAGTGAAGTGGCAGGCGAACTCTATAATTCACCCCTCCACTTT. The encoded protein is CASSEVAGELYNSPLHF.

The V and J genes are TRBV7-2 and TRBJ1-5; 7 positions agree with TRBD1. The CDR3 runs 18 residues. With 5 bases clipped from V and 0 bases from J, the junction kept 13 bases outside the gene matches. Per the germline V gene, CDR1 is SGHTA and CDR2 is FQGNSA. CDR3 nucleotide sequence: TGTGCCAGCAGCGAGGGGGACAGCCCTCCTTATAGCAATCAGCCCCAGCATTTT. It yields the protein CASSEGDSPPYSNQPQHF.

The genes are TRBV7-9 and TRBJ1-5; D remains ambiguous. The V gene's germline CDR1 is SEHNR and CDR2 FQNEAQ (reference sequence). Trimming removed 1 base from V and 6 bases from J, with 4 bases in between. The length of the CDR3 is 12 residues. The DNA of the CDR3 is TGTGCCAGCAGCTTAGACGGTCAGCCCCAGCATTTT. As protein: CASSLDGQPQHF.

V is TRBV7-2 and J is TRBJ1-2; 9 bases are shared with TRBD1. With V trimmed by 0 bases and J by 8 bases, 7 bases remained unmatched. This CDR3 is built from 15 residues. Germline values: CDR1 SGHTA, CDR2 FQGNSA. The CDR3 bases are TGTGCCAGCAGCTTAGCGAGGACAGGGGTAAGAGGCTACACCTTC. Translation gives CASSLARTGVRGYTF.

This chain uses TRBV20-1 with TRBJ2-1; D is undetermined. CDR3 length: 15 amino acids. CDR1 and CDR2 from the germline V gene are DFQATT and SNEGSKA (reference sequence). Trimming pared 3 bases from V and 0 bases from J, leaving 12 bases between. In nucleotides, the CDR3 is TGCAGTGCTAGTGTTGGTTCTAGCTCCTACAATGAGCAGTTCTTC. Protein sequence: CSASVGSSSYNEQFF.

The V call is TRBV11-2, the J call TRBJ1-2; TRBD1 might be the D (5 bases). The CDR3 sequence is 13 residues long. Trimming stripped 6 bases from V and 2 bases from J, with 10 bases between. The germline V gene has CDR1 SGHAT and CDR2 FQNNGV. CDR3 loop: CASSLDRNYGYTF. The CDR3 DNA reads TGTGCCAGCAGTCTCGACAGAAACTATGGCTACACCTTC.

The J gene is TRBJ1-2, the V gene TRBV6-5; D remains unclear. The CDR3 runs to 13 residues. Trimming left V 6 bases short and J 0 bases short, with 8 bases between. Germline assignment: CDR1 MNHEY and CDR2 SVGAGI. CDR3 amino acids: CASRLDTNYGYTF. CDR3 sequence (DNA): TGTGCCAGCAGACTCGATACTAACTATGGCTACACCTTC.

The chain recombines TRBV5-1 with TRBJ1-6; D might be TRBD1 (5 bases). Germline V gives CDR1 SGHRS, CDR2 YFSETQ. V dropped 0 bases and J dropped 8 bases, with 12 bases sitting between them. CDR3 size: 15 residues. CDR3 DNA sequence: TGCGCCAGCAGCTTGGCGGCGGGGACGGATTCACCCCTCCACTTT. Its translation is CASSLAAGTDSPLHF.

The CDR3 region is CASSQRGQDTGELFF. For the CDR3, the DNA is TGTGCCAGCAGTCAGCGGGGACAAGACACCGGGGAGCTGTTTTTT. The V and J genes are TRBV3-1 (or the pseudogene TRBV3-2) and TRBJ2-2; D perhaps matches TRBD2 (7 bases). In germline, CDR1 is LGHDT, CDR2 YNNKEL (reference sequence). Trimming took off 6 bases at V and 3 bases at J, with 14 bases between the two ends. The CDR3 sequence is 15 residues long.

A single count supports this clone. The chain is built from TRBV30 and TRBJ1-4, with 7 bases aligning to TRBD1. The CDR3 is 14 amino acids. V was pared by 0 bases and J by 8 bases, with 6 bases of the junction left unmatched. Germline values: CDR1 GTSNPN, CDR2 SVGIG (reference sequence). DNA for the CDR3: TGTGCCTGGAGTGTAGGGACAGTCGGCGAAAAACTGTTTTTT. This codes for CAWSVGTVGEKLFF.

This sequence joins TRBV7-2 and TRBJ2-1, with TRBD1 identical over 10 bases. Trimming took 1 base from V and 7 from J; bases not matched to a gene: 4. This CDR3 comprises 15 residues. Per germline, CDR1 SGHTA and CDR2 FQGNSA. The CDR3 protein is CASSLEGQGWNEQFF. CDR3 DNA: TGTGCCAGCAGCTTAGAGGGACAGGGGTGGAATGAGCAGTTCTTC.

The gene calls are TRBV14 and TRBJ2-3, with 15 bases identical to TRBD2. The germline V gene encodes CDR1 SGHDN and CDR2 FVKESK. Trimming at V came to 2 bases and at J to 5 bases, leaving 8 bases not matched to a gene. CDR3 length: 18 residues. CDR3 DNA: TGTGCCAGCAGCCAACTAAAAAAGGGACTAGCGGGAGGAGATACGCAGTATTTT. Its protein product is CASSQLKKGLAGGDTQYF.

This clone was picked up a small number of times. This chain joins TRBV7-9 and TRBJ2-3; D is uncertain. The germline CDR1 and CDR2 sequences are SEHNR and FQNEAQ (reference sequence). This CDR3 has 13 residues. V lost 7 bases to trimming and J lost 0 bases, with 8 bases between them. CDR3 in amino acids: CASTVTSTDTQYF. The CDR3 region has the DNA TGTGCCAGCACCGTGACTAGCACAGATACGCAGTATTTT. Filled out from reference TRBV7-9 and TRBJ2-3, the complete variable domain reads DTGVSQNPRHKITKRGQNVTFRCDPISEHNRLYWYRQTLGQGPEFLTYFQNEAQLEKSRLLSDRFSAERPKGSFSTLEIQRTEQGDSAMYLCASTVTSTDTQYFGPGTRLTVL.

This chain uses TRBV7-9 with TRBJ2-3; 7 bases are shared with TRBD2. Germline loops: CDR1 SEHNR, CDR2 FQNEAQ (reference sequence). The ends lost 7 bases at V and 0 bases at J; junction bases unmatched: 4. The CDR3 runs to 14 residues. The CDR3 loop is CASTWEGSTDTQYF. Written as DNA, the CDR3 is TGTGCCAGCACCTGGGAGGGGAGCACAGATACGCAGTATTTT.

CDR3 residues: CASSYSDSSYEQYV. CDR3 DNA: TGTGCCAGCAGTTACTCCGACAGCTCCTACGAGCAGTACGTC. The chain has TRBV6-5 and TRBJ2-7, with D perhaps matching TRBD1 (5 bases). Germline CDR1 reads MNHEY; CDR2 reads SVGAGI. Trimming stripped 0 bases from V and 0 bases from J, with 6 bases between. There are 14 residues in the CDR3.

The V gene is TRBV9, the J gene TRBJ2-2; 9 nucleotides line up with TRBD2. Looked up from germline, CDR1 is SGDLS and CDR2 is YYNGEE. Trimming cost V 0 bases and J 4 bases; bases outside gene matches: 10. The CDR3 is 18 amino acids. The CDR3 sequence is CASSVGRGLAGPTGELFF. CDR3 sequence (DNA): TGTGCCAGCAGCGTAGGGCGTGGGCTAGCGGGGCCCACCGGGGAGCTGTTTTTT.

This clone was counted once. The genes are TRBV27 and TRBJ2-3; tentative D call: TRBD2 (7 bases). The germline V and J ends were trimmed by 3 bases and 4 bases, with 14 bases remaining between them. The CDR3 consists of 15 residues. The germline V gene has CDR1 MNHEY and CDR2 SMNVEV (reference sequence). This CDR3 reads CASSFLTGRADTQYF. The CDR3 DNA follows: TGTGCCAGCAGTTTCTTAACAGGGAGGGCAGATACGCAGTATTTT.

Comments on this clone: One junction end disagrees with the germline gene, perhaps due to a read error. This rearrangement joins TRBV7-7 to TRBJ2-2; 12 bases map to TRBD2. CDR3 length: 17 amino acids. Per the germline V gene, CDR1 is SSHAT and CDR2 is FNYEAQ (reference sequence). The CDR3 sequence: CASSLLAGGRATGELFF. CDR3 sequence (DNA): TGTGCTAGCAGCTTACTAGCGGGAGGAAGGGCCACCGGGGAGCTGTTTTTT.

The V and J genes are TRBV29-1 and TRBJ2-7, with 7 bases lining up with TRBD1. Germline trimming cut 6 bases from V and 0 bases from J; bases unmatched to any gene: 5. CDR3 length equals 13 residues. Per the germline V gene, CDR1 is SQVTM and CDR2 is ANQGSEA. The CDR3 DNA is TGCAGCGTGAGGACAGGCAACTCCTACGAGCAGTACGTC. Translated, it gives CSVRTGNSYEQYV.